The text below deals with one T cell receptor beta chain. Antigen unknown. The sample is drawn from a study of T cell responses to AZD1222 COVID-19 vaccine. General study findings and limits: The CD4 TCRs associated with vaccination extended across spike and predominated at 160-218 and 743-854. Without day 14 samples, only post-peak T cell repertoires were studied. The donor cohort was predominantly white British with a female majority, and clonal diversity may have been underestimated.

The repertoire was sequenced with immunoSEQ multiplex PCR; TCRdb's copy has only in-frame clones and lacks some. The sample records tens of thousands of clones, around 90% being singletons. Sample: peripheral blood, taken on day 0 of AZD1222 vaccination. The sequence derives from an adult in good health.

Here the CDR3 reads CSASRDTGTDTQYF. The CDR3 bases are TGCAGTGCTAGTAGGGACACTGGCACAGATACGCAGTATTTT. The chain is built from TRBV20-1 and TRBJ2-3; D may be TRBD1 (6 bases). The CDR3 sequence is 14 residues long. Germline V gene sequence: CDR1 DFQATT, CDR2 SNEGSKA (reference sequence). Trimming cost V 3 bases and J 1 base, with 11 bases left between them.